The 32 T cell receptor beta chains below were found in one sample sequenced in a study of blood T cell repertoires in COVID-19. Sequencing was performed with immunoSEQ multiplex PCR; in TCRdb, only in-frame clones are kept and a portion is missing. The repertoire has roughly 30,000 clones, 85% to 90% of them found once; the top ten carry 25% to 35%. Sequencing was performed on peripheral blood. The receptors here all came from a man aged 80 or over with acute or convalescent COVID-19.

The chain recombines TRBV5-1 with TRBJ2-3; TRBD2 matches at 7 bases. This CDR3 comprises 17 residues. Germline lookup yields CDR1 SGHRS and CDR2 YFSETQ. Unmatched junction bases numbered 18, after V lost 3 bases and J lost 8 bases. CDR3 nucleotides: TGCGCCAGCAGCTCGTACCGCGGCGGGAGTTTTGGCGGTACGCAGTATTTT. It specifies CASSSYRGGSFGGTQYF.

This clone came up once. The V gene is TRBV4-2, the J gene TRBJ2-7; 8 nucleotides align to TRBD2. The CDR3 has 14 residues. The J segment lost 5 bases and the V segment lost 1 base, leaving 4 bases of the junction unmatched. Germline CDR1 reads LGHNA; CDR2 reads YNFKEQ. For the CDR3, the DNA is TGTGCCAGCAGCCAAGGTAGCGGGATCCACGAGCAGTACTTC. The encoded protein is CASSQGSGIHEQYF.

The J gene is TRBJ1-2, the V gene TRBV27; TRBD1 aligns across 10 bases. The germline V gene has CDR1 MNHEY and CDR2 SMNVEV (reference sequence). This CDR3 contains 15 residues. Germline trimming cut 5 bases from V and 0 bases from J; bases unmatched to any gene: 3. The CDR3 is CASSVGQGANYGYTF. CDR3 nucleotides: TGTGCCAGCAGTGTCGGACAGGGGGCTAACTATGGCTACACCTTC.

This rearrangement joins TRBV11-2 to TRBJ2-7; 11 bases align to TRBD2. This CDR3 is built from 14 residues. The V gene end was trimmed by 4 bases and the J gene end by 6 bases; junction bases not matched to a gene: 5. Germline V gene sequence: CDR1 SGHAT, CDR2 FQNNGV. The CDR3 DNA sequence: TGTGCCAGCAGCTCAACTAGCGGGAGCGTCGAGCAGTACTTC. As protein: CASSSTSGSVEQYF.

CDR3 region: CASSTTGTGFEQYF. DNA of the CDR3: TGTGCCAGCAGCACAACCGGGACAGGGTTCGAGCAGTACTTC. This chain joins TRBV11-2 and TRBJ2-7, with TRBD1 matching 9 bases. V dropped 5 bases and J dropped 6; count of bases not matched to a gene: 8. Germline-derived CDR1 and CDR2 are SGHAT and FQNNGV. This CDR3 is 14 amino acids long.

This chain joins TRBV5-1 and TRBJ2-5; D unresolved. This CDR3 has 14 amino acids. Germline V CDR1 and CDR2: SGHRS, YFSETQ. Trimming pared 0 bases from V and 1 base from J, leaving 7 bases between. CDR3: CASSLGPVQETQYF. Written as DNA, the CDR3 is TGCGCCAGCAGCTTGGGCCCGGTCCAAGAGACCCAGTACTTC.

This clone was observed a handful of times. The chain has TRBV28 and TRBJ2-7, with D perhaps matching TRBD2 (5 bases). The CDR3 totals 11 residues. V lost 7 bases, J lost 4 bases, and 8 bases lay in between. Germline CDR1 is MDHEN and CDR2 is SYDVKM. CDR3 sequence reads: CASMRDYEQYF. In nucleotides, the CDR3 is TGTGCCAGCATGAGGGATTACGAGCAGTACTTC. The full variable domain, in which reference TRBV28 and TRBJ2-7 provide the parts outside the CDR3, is DVKVTQSSRYLVKRTGEKVFLECVQDMDHENMFWYRQDPGLGLRLIYFSYDVKMKEKGDIPEGYSVSREKKERFSLILESASTNQTSMYLCASMRDYEQYFGPGTRLTVT.

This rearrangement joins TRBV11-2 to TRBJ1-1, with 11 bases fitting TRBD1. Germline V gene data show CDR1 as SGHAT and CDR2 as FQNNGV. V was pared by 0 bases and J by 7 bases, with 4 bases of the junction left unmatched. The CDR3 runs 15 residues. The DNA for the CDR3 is TGTGCCAGCAGCTTAGACCGAGGGACAGGGGGTGAAGCTTTCTTT. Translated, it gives CASSLDRGTGGEAFF.

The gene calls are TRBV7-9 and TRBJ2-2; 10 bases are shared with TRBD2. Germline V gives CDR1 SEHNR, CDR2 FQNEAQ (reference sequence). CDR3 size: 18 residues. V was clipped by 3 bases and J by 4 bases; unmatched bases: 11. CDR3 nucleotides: TGTGCCAGCAGCTTCCCTCGAGCGGGAGGGCCGGGCACCGGGGAGCTGTTTTTT. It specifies CASSFPRAGGPGTGELFF. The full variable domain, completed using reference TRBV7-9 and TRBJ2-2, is DTGVSQNPRHKITKRGQNVTFRCDPISEHNRLYWYRQTLGQGPEFLTYFQNEAQLEKSRLLSDRFSAERPKGSFSTLEIQRTEQGDSAMYLCASSFPRAGGPGTGELFFGEGSRLTVL.

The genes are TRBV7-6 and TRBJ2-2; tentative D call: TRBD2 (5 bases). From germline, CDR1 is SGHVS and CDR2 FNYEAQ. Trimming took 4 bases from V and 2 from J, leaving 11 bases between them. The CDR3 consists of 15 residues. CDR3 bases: TGTGCCAGCAGCTACCTAGCCGGAAACACCGGGGAGCTGTTTTTT. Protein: CASSYLAGNTGELFF.

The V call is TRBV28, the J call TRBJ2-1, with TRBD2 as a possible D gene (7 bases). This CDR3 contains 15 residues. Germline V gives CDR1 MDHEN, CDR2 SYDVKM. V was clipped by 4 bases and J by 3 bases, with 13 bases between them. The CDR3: CASSSAGAYYNEQFF. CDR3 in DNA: TGTGCCAGCAGTTCTGCGGGGGCATACTACAATGAGCAGTTCTTC.

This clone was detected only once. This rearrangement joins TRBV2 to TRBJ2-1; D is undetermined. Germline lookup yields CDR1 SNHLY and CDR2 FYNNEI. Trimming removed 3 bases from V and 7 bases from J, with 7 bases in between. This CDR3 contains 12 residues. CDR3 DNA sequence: TGTGCCAGCAGTGACCCTAATAATGAGCAGTTCTTC. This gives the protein CASSDPNNEQFF.

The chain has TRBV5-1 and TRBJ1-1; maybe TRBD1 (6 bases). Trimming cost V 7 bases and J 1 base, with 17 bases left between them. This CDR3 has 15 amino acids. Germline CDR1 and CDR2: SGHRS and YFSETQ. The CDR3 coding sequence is TGCGCCAGCCAAATTCAGACGGGACAGAACACTGAAGCTTTCTTT. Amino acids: CASQIQTGQNTEAFF.

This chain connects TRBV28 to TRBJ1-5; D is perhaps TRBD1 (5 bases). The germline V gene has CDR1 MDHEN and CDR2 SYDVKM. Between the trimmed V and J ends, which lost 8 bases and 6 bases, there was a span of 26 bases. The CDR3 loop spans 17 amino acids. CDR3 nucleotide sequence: TGTGCCAGCCGACCCGACCAGGGAGGGGCAGACAGTCAGCCCCAGCATTTT. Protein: CASRPDQGGADSQPQHF.

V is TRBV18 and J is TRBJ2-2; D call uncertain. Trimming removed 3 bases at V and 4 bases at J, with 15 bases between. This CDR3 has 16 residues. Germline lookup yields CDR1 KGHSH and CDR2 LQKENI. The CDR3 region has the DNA TGTGCCAGCTCACCCCCGGGTGTCGAGTTCACCGGGGAGCTGTTTTTT. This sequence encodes CASSPPGVEFTGELFF.

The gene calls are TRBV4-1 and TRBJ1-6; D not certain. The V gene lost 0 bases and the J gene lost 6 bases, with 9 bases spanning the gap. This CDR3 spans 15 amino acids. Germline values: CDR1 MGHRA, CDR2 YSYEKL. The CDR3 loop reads CASSQDEQPNSPLHF. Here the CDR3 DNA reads TGCGCCAGCAGCCAAGATGAACAGCCTAATTCACCCCTCCACTTT.

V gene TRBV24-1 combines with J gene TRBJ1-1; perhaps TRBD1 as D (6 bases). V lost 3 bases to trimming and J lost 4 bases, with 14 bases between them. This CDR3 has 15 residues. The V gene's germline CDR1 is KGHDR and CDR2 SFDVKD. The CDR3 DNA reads TGTGCCACCAGTGATCCTACGAAGGACAGCACTGAAGCTTTCTTT. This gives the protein CATSDPTKDSTEAFF.

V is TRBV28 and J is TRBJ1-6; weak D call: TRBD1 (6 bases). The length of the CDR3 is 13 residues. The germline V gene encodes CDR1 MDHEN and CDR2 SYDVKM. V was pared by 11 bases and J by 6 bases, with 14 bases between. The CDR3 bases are TGTGCCGTAGACAGGCGCGCTAATTCACCCCTCCACTTT. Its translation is CAVDRRANSPLHF.

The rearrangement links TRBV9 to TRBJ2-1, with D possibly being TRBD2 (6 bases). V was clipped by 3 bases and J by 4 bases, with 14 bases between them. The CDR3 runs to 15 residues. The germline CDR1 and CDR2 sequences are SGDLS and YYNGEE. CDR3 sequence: CASSASAGRYNEQFF. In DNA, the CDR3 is TGTGCCAGCAGCGCCTCTGCGGGACGTTACAATGAGCAGTTCTTC.

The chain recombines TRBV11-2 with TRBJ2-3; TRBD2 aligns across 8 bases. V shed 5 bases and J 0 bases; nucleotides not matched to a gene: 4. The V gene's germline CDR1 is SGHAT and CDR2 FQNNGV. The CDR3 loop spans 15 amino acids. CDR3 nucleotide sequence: TGTGCCAGCAGCCGACTAGCGTTTAGCACAGATACGCAGTATTTT. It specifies CASSRLAFSTDTQYF. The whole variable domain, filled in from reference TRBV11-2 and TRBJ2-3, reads EAGVAQSPRYKIIEKRQSVAFWCNPISGHATLYWYQQILGQGPKLLIQFQNNGVVDDSQLPKDRFSAERLKGVDSTLKIQPAKLEDSAVYLCASSRLAFSTDTQYFGPGTRLTVL.

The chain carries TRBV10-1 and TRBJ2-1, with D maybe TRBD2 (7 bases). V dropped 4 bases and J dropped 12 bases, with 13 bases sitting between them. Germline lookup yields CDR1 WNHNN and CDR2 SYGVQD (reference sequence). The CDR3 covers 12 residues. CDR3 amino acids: CASSASGGGQFF. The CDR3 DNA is TGCGCCAGCAGTGCTAGCGGAGGGGGGCAGTTCTTC.

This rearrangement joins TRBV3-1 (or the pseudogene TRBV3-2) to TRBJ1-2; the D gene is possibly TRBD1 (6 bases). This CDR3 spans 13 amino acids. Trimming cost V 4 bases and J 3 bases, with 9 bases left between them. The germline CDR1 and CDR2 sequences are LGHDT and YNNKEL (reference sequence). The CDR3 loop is CASSRGGYYGYTF. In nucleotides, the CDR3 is TGTGCCAGCAGCCGCGGGGGCTACTATGGCTACACCTTC.

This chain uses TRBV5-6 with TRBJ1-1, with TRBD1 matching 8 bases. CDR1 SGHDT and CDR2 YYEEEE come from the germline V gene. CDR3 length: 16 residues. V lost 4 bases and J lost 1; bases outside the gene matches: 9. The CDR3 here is CASSLRWTGSNTEAFF. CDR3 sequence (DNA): TGTGCCAGCAGCCTACGATGGACAGGGTCGAACACTGAAGCTTTCTTT.

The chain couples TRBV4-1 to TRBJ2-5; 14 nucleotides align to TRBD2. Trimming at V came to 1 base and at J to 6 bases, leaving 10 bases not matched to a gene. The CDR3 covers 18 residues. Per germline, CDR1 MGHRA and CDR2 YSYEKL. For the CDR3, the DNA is TGCGCCAGCAGCCAAGCCGGGACTAGCGGGAGTTTGGGGAAGACCCAGTACTTC. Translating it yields CASSQAGTSGSLGKTQYF.

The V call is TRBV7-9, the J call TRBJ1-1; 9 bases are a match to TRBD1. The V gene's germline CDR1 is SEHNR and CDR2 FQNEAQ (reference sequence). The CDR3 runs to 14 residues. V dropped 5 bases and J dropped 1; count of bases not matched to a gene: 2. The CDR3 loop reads CASSPGQGNTEAFF. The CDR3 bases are TGTGCCAGCAGCCCGGGACAGGGGAACACTGAAGCTTTCTTT.

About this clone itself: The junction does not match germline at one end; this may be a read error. The CDR3 DNA reads as TGTGCCAGCAGGCCCAGTGGTGGCGGGTATGTCTACACCTTC. It yields the protein CASRPSGGGYVYTF. The V and J genes are TRBV6-5 and TRBJ1-2; D is ambiguous. This CDR3 has 14 residues. CDR1 is MNHEY and CDR2 is SVGAGI in the germline V gene.

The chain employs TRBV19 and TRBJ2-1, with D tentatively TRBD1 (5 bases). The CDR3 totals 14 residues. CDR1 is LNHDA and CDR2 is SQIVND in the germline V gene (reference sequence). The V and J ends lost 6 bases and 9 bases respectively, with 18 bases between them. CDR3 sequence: CASSPVDSPPEQFF. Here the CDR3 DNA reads TGTGCCAGTAGCCCTGTTGACAGTCCCCCTGAGCAGTTCTTC.

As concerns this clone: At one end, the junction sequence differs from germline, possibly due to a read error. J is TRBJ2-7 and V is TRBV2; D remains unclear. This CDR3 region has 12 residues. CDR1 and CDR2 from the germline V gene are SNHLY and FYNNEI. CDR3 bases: TGTGCCAGCAGTACGGGTCTTCTCCCCAGTCACTTC. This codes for CASSTGLLPSHF.

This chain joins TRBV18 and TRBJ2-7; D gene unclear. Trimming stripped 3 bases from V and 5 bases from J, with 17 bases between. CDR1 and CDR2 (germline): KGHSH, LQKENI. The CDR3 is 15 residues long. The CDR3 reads CASSPSTDETNEQYF. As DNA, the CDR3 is TGTGCCAGCTCACCCTCTACAGACGAGACCAACGAGCAGTACTTC.

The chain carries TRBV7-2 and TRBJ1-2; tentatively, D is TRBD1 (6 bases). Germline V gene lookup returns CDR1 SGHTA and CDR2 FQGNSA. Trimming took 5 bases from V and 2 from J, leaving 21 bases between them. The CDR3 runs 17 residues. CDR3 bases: TGTGCCAGCAGCCCTAGGGGGATGCAGGGCTCAAACTATGGCTACACCTTC. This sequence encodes CASSPRGMQGSNYGYTF.

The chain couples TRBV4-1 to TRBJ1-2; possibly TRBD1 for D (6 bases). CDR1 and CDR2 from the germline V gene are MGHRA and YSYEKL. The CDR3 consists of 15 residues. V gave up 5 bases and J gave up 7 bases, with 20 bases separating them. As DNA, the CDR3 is TGCGCCAGCAGCTTTTTAGCGGGGGGCCTTGGTGGCTACACCTTC. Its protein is CASSFLAGGLGGYTF.

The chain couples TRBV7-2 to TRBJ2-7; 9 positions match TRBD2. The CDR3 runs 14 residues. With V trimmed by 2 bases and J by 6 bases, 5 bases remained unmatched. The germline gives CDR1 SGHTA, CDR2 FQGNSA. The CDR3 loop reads CASSLIGTSTEQYF. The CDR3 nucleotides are TGTGCCAGCAGCTTAATCGGGACTAGCACCGAGCAGTACTTC.